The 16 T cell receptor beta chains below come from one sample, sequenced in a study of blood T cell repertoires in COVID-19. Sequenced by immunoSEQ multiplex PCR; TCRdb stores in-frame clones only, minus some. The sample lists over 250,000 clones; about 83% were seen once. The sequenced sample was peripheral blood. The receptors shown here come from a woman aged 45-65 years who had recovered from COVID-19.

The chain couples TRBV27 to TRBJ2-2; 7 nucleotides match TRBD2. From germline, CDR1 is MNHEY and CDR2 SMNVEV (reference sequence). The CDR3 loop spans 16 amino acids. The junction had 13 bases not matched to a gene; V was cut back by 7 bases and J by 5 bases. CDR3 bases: TGTGCCAGCACCACCATGGTGGGGGGGATGACCGGGGAGCTGTTTTTT. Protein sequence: CASTTMVGGMTGELFF.

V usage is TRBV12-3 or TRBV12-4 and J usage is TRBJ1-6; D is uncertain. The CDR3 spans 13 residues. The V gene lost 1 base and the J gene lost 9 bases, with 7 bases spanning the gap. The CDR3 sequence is CASSLGESSPLHF. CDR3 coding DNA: TGTGCCAGCAGTTTAGGGGAGAGTTCACCCCTCCACTTT.

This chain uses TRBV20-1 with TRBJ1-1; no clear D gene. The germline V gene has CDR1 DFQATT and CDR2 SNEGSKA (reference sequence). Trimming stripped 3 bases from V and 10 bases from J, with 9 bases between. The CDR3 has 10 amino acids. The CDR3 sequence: CSASPRVAFF. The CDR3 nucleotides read TGCAGTGCTAGTCCCCGAGTAGCTTTCTTT.

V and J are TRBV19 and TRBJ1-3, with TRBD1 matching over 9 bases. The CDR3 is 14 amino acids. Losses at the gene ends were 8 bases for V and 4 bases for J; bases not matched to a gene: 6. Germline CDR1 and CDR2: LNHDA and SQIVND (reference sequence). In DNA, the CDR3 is TGTGCCAGTGCTGGGACAGGGAGAGGAAACACCATATATTTT. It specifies CASAGTGRGNTIYF.

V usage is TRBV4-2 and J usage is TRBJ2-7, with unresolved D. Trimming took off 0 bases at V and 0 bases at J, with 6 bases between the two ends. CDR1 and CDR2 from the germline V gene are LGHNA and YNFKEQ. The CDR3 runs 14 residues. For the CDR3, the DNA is TGTGCCAGCAGCCAAGATACATCCTCCTACGAGCAGTACTTC. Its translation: CASSQDTSSYEQYF.

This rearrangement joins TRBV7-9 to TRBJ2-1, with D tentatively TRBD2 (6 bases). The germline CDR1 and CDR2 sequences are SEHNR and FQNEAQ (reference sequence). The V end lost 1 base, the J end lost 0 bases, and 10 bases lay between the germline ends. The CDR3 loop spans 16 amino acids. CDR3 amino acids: CASSLEGLSSYNEQFF. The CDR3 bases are TGTGCCAGCAGCTTAGAGGGACTTAGCTCCTACAATGAGCAGTTCTTC.

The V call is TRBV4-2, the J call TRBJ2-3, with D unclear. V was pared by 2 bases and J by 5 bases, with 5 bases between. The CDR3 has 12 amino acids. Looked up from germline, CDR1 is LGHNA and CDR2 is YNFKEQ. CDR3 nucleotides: TGTGCCAGCAGCCAAAGCTTAGATACGCAGTATTTT. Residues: CASSQSLDTQYF.

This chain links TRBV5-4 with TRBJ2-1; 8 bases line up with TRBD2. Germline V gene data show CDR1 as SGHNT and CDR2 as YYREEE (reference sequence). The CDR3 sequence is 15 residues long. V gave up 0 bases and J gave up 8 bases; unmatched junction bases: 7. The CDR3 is CASSLEPGLVDEQFF. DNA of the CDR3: TGTGCCAGCAGCTTGGAACCGGGACTAGTAGATGAGCAGTTCTTC.

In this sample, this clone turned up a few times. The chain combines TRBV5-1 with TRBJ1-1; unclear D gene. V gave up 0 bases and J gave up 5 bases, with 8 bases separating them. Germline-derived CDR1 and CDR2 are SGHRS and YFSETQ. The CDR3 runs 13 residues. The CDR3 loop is CASSLEGGTEAFF. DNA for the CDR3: TGCGCCAGCAGCTTGGAGGGAGGGACTGAAGCTTTCTTT.

The CDR3 nucleotides are TGTGCCAGCAGCTTTACGCGGGCGGGGGCCGGGGAGCTGTTTTTT. Translation gives CASSFTRAGAGELFF. The chain links TRBV7-3 to TRBJ2-2; 7 nucleotides align to TRBD2. Germline CDR1 is SGHTA and CDR2 is FQGTGA. Trimming took 3 bases from V and 6 from J; bases not matched to a gene: 7. The CDR3 consists of 15 residues.

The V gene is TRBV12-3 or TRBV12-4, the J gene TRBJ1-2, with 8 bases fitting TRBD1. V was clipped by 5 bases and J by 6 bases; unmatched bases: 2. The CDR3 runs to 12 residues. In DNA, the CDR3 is TGTGCCAGCAGTACAGGGGGGAATGGCTACACCTTC. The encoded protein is CASSTGGNGYTF.

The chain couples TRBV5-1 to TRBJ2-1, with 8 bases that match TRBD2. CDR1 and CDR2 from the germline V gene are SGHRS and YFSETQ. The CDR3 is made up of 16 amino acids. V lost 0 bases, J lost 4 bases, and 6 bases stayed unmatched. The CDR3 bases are TGCGCCAGCAGCTTGGTGCGGAGCGGGGGATACAATGAGCAGTTCTTC. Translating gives CASSLVRSGGYNEQFF.

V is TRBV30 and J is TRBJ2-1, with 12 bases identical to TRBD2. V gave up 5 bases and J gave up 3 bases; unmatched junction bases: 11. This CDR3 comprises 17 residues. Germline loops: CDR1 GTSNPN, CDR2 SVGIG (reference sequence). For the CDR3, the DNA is TGTGCCTGGGGTCGATACGGGACTAGCGGGCGCTACAATGAGCAGTTCTTC. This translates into CAWGRYGTSGRYNEQFF.

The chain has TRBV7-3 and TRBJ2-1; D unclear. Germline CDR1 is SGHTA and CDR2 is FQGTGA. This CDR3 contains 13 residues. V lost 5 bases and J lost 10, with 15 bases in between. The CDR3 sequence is CASSEASRSEQFF. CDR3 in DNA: TGTGCCAGCAGCGAGGCTAGTCGGTCCGAGCAGTTCTTC. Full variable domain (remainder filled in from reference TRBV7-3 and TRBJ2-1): GAGVSQTPSNKVTEKGKYVELRCDPISGHTALYWYRQSLGQGPEFLIYFQGTGAADDSGLPNDRFFAVRPEGSVSTLKIQRTERGDSAVYLCASSEASRSEQFFGPGTRLTVL.

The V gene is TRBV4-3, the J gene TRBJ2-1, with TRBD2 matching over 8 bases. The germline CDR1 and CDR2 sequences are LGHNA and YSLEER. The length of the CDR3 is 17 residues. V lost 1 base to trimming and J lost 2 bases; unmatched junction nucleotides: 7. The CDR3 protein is CASSQGIGRGAYNEQFF. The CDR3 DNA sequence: TGCGCCAGCAGCCAAGGAATAGGGCGGGGGGCCTACAATGAGCAGTTCTTC.

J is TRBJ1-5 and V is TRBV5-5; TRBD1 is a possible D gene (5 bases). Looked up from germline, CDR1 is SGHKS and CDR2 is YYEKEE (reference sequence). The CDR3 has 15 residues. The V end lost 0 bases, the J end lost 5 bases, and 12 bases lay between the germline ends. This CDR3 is CASSLVSGFDQPQHF. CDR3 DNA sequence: TGTGCCAGCAGCTTGGTTTCAGGGTTCGATCAGCCCCAGCATTTT.